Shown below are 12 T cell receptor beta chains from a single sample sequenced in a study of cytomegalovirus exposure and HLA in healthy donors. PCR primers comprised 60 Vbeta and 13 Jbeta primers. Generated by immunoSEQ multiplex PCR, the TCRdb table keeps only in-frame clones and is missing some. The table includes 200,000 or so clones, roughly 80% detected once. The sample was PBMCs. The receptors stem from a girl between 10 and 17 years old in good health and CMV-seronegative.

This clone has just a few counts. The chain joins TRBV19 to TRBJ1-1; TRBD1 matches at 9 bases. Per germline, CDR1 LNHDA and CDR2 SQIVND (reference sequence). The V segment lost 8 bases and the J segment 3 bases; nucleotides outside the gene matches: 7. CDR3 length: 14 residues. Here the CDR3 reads CASRKDRGYTEAFF. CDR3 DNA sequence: TGTGCCAGTCGTAAGGACAGGGGCTACACTGAAGCTTTCTTT.

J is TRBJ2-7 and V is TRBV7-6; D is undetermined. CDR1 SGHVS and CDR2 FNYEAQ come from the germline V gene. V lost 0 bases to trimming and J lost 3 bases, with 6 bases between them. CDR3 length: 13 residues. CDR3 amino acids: CASSLAPRYEQYF. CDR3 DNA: TGTGCCAGCAGCTTAGCTCCCCGCTACGAGCAGTACTTC. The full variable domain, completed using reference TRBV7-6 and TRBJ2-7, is GAGVSQSPRYKVTKRGQDVALRCDPISGHVSLYWYRQALGQGPEFLTYFNYEAQQDKSGLPNDRFSAERPEGSISTLTIQRTEQRDSAMYRCASSLAPRYEQYFGPGTRLTVT.

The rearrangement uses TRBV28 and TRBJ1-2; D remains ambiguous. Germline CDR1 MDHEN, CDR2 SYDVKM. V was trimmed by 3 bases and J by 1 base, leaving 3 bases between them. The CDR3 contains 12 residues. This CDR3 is CASSFYNYGYTF. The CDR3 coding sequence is TGTGCCAGCAGTTTTTATAACTATGGCTACACCTTC.

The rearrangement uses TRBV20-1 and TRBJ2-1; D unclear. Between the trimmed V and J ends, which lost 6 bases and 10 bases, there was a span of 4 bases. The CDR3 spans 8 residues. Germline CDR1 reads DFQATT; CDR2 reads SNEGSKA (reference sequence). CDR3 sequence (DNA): TGCAGTGCCTCGGAGCAGTTCTTC. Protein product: CSASEQFF.

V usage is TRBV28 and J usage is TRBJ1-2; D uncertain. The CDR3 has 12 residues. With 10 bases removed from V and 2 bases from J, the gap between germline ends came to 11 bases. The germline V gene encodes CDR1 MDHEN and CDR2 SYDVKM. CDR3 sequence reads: CATEGLNYGYTF. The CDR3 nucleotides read TGTGCCACGGAGGGCTTGAACTATGGCTACACCTTC.

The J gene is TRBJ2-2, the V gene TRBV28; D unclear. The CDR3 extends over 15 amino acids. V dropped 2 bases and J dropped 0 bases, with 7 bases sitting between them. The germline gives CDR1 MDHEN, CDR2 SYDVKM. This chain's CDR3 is CASSLPETNTGELFF. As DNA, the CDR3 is TGTGCCAGCAGTTTACCAGAAACGAACACCGGGGAGCTGTTTTTT.

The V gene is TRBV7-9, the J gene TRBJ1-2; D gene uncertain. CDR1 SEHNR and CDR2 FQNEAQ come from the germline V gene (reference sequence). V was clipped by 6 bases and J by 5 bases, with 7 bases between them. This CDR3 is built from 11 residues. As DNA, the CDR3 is TGTGCCAGCAGTCTTGTTTATGGCTACACCTTC. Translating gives CASSLVYGYTF.

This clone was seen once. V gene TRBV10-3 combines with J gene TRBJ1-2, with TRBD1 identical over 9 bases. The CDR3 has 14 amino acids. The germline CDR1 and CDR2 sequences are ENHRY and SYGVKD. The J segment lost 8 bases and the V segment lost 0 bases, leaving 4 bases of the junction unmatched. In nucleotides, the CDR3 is TGTGCCATCAGTGAGTCGGGGACAGGGCAGGGCTACACCTTC. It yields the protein CAISESGTGQGYTF.

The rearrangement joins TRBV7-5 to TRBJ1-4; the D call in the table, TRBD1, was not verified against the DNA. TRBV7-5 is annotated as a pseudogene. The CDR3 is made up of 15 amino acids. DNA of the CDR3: TGTTCCAGAAGCTGGGCCAGGGGTCGGCTGGTAAAACTGTTTTTT. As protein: CSRSWARGRLVKLFF.

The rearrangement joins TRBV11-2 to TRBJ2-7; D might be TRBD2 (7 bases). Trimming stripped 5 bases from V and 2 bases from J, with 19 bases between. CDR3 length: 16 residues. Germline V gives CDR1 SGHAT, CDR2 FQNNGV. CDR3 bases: TGTGCCAGCAGCCACACCCTCGGGGGGCCGACCTACGAGCAGTACTTC. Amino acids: CASSHTLGGPTYEQYF.

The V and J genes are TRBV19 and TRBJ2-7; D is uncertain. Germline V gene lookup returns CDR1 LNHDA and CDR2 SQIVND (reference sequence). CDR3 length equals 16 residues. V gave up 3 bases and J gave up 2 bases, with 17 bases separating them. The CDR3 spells CASSIRGRPTPYEQYF. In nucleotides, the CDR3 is TGTGCCAGTAGTATTCGAGGAAGGCCTACACCCTACGAGCAGTACTTC.

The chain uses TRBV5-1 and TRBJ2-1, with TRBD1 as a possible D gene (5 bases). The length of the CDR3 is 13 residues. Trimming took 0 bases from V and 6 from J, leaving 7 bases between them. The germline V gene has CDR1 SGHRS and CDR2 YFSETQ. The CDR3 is CASSLATVNEQFF. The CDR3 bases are TGCGCCAGCAGCTTGGCGACAGTCAATGAGCAGTTCTTC.